The clone carrying this T cell receptor (beta chain) has a handful of counts. These data come from a study of T-cell reconstitution after alpha-beta-depleted transplantation in children. Researchers prepared the TCRbeta library using unique molecular identifiers, the study reports. TCRdb passed the PCR reads through MiXCR, listing each CDR3 protein once. Among about 610,000 distinct CDR3 sequences listed, around 27% were seen once. The CDR3 is 15 amino acids. J lost 3 bases, V lost 3 bases, and 3 bases had no gene match. Germline lookup yields CDR1 DFQATT and CDR2 SNEGSKA (reference sequence). The source was PBMCs, collected before TCRalphabeta/CD19-depleted stem cell transplant. The chain carries TRBV20-1 and TRBJ2-3, with 13 nucleotides matching TRBD2. The receptor was isolated from a boy under three years old with Wiskott-Aldrich syndrome, due to receive a stem cell transplant. CDR3 region: CSARRTSGSTDTQYF. In DNA form, the CDR3 reads TGCAGTGCTAGGAGGACTAGCGGGAGTACAGATACGCAGTATTTT.